The T cell receptor (beta chain) under discussion was sequenced for a study of cytomegalovirus exposure and HLA in healthy donors. In the PCR, 60 Vbeta and 13 Jbeta primers were used. In the original processing: Among the unique TCR beta chains that a later analysis counted, about 84 million in all, 10 million to 11 million were shared. The method was immunoSEQ multiplex PCR; TCRdb's version includes in-frame clones alone and lacks a portion of them. The D gene and trimming were derived from the DNA, and the V and J assignments and clone size from that table. The table shows approximately 73,000 clones, with over 70% occurring only once. Points from the study as a whole: The study put some 150 TCR beta chains on its list as cytomegalovirus-associated. Despite most TCR sequences being rare, some public TCRs occurred in many donors.

This CDR3 has 14 amino acids. The germline V gene has CDR1 SEHNR and CDR2 FQNEAQ (reference sequence). Trimming left V 3 bases short and J 3 bases short, with 11 bases between. With respect to this clone: Its antigen is unidentified.

The chain is built from TRBV7-9 and TRBJ1-2, with D hard to call. This TCR came from a woman in her forties in good health and CMV-seropositive. What was sequenced was PBMCs. The CDR3 DNA is TGTGCCAGCAGCTTTTTCCGGGAGGACTATGGCTACACCTTC. It translates to CASSFFREDYGYTF.